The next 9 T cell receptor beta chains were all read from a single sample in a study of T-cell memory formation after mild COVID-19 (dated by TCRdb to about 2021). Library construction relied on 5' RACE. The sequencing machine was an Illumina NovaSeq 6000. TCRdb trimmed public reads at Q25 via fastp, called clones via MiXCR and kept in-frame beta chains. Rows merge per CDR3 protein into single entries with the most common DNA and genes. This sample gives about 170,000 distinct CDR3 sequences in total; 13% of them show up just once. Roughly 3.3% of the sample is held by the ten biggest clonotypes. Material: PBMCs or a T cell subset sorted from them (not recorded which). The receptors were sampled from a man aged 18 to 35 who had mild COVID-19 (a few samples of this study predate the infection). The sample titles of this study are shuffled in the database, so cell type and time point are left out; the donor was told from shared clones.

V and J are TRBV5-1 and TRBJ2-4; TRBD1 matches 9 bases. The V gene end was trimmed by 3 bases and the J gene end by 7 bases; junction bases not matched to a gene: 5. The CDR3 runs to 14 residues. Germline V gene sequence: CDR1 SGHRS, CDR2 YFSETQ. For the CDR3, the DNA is TGCGCCAGCAGCTGGACAGGGGAGGGGAACATTCAGTACTTC. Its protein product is CASSWTGEGNIQYF. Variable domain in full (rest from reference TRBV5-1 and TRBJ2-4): KAGVTQTPRYLIKTRGQQVTLSCSPISGHRSVSWYQQTPGQGLQFLFEYFSETQRNKGNFPGRFSGRQFSNSRSEMNVSTLELGDSALYLCASSWTGEGNIQYFGAGTRLSVL.

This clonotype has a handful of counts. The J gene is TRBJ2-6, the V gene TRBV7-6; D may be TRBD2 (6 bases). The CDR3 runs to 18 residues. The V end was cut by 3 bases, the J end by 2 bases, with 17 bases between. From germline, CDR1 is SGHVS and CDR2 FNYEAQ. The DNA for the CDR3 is TGTGCCAGCAGCTTTAGGGGACTCTTAAAGCCTGGGGCCAACGTCCTGACTTTC. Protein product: CASSFRGLLKPGANVLTF. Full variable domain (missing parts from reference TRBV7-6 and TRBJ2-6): GAGVSQSPRYKVTKRGQDVALRCDPISGHVSLYWYRQALGQGPEFLTYFNYEAQQDKSGLPNDRFSAERPEGSISTLTIQRTEQRDSAMYRCASSFRGLLKPGANVLTFGAGSRLTVL.

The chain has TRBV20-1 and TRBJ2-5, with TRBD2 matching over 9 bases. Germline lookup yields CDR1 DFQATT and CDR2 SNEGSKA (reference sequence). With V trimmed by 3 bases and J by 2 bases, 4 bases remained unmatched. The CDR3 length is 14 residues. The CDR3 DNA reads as TGCAGTGCTAGGAGACTAGCGGAACAAGAGACCCAGTACTTC. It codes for CSARRLAEQETQYF.

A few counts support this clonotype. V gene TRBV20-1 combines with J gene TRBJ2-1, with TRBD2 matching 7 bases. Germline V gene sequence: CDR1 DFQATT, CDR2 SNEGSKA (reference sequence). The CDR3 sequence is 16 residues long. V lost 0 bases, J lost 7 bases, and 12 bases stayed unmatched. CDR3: CSARDRLAGVRNEQFF. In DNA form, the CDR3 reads TGCAGTGCTAGAGATAGGTTGGCGGGGGTCCGGAATGAGCAGTTCTTC.

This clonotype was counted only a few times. The CDR3 region is CASSPRLAGVETQYF. The CDR3 nucleotides are TGTGCCAGCAGCCCGCGACTAGCGGGGGTGGAGACCCAGTACTTC. The genes are TRBV7-9 and TRBJ2-5, with 12 bases identical to TRBD2. Germline CDR1 and CDR2: SEHNR and FQNEAQ (reference sequence). J gave up 5 bases and V 5 bases, and 6 bases lay outside the gene matches. This CDR3 spans 15 amino acids.

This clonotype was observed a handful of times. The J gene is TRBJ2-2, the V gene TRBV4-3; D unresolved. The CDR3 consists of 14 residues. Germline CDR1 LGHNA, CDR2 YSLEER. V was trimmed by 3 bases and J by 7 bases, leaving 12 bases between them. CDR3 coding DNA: TGCGCCAGCAGCCAGACTCACGGCTTCGGGGAGCTGTTTTTT. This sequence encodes CASSQTHGFGELFF.

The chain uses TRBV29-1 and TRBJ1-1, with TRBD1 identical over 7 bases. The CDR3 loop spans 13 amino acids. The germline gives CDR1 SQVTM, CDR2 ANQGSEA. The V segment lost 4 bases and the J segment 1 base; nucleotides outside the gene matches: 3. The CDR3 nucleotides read TGCAGCGTTGGTAGGACAGGGAACACTGAAGCTTTCTTT. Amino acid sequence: CSVGRTGNTEAFF.

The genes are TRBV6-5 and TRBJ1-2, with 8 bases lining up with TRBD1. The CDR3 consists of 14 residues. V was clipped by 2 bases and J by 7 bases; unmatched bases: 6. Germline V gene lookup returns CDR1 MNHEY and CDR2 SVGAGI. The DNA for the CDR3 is TGTGCCAGCAGTTACGGGACAGGTTCTCCTGGCTACACCTTC. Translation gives CASSYGTGSPGYTF.

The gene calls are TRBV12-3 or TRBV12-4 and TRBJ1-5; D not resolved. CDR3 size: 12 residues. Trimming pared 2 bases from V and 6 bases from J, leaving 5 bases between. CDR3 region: CASSLQSQPQHF. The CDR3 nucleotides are TGTGCCAGCAGTTTACAGAGTCAGCCCCAGCATTTT.